This T cell receptor beta chain was identified in a study of T cells in Graves' hyperthyroidism and ophthalmopathy. Amplified regions were TCR beta CDR3 sequences from RNA transcripts. The HTBI primer set was used in a first-round RT-PCR of the TCR CDR3. One entry per CDR3 protein, called by TCRdb with MiXCR from the multiplex PCR reads. The table has approximately 700,000 distinct CDR3 sequences, nearly 45% seen once. There are 14 residues in the CDR3. The V and J ends lost 1 base and 5 bases, in that order; junction bases with no gene match: 4. Germline V gives CDR1 SQVTM, CDR2 ANQGSEA. The source is an adult man with Graves' disease, either hyperthyroidism or ophthalmopathy (not recorded which). J is TRBJ2-2 and V is TRBV29-1, with TRBD1 matching 7 bases. The sample was peripheral blood or thyroid tissue (not recorded which). The CDR3 region has the DNA TGCAGCGTTGAAGGGACAGGTCTAACCGGGGAGCTGTTTTTT. It codes for CSVEGTGLTGELFF.